These 18 T cell receptor beta chains share one sample of origin, sequenced in a study of cytomegalovirus exposure and HLA in healthy donors. 13 Jbeta primers and 60 Vbeta primers were used for the PCR. The repertoire was sequenced with immunoSEQ multiplex PCR; TCRdb's copy has only in-frame clones and lacks some. The sample yields about 110,000 clones, around 85% seen once. The sample was PBMCs. The receptor source for this set is a man aged 25-45 years in good health and CMV-seropositive.

The chain is built from TRBV11-2 and TRBJ2-7, with D perhaps TRBD2 (6 bases). The CDR3 contains 19 residues. Germline CDR1 and CDR2: SGHAT and FQNNGV. Trimming left V 5 bases short and J 4 bases short, with 30 bases between. The CDR3 DNA sequence: TGTGCCAGCAGCCCGATCGGGAGAAGCAGGTCTAAATCTGATTACGAGCAGTACTTC. Its protein is CASSPIGRSRSKSDYEQYF.

The chain recombines TRBV19 with TRBJ1-4; D is possibly TRBD1 (5 bases). The CDR3 has 15 amino acids. Germline V gives CDR1 LNHDA, CDR2 SQIVND (reference sequence). V was trimmed by 0 bases and J by 7 bases, leaving 12 bases between them. The chain's CDR3 is CASSIEPGLREKLFF. The DNA for the CDR3 is TGTGCCAGTAGTATAGAGCCAGGGCTGCGTGAAAAACTGTTTTTT.

J is TRBJ1-1 and V is TRBV6-1; no clear D gene. The CDR3 consists of 14 residues. With 1 base removed from V and 4 bases from J, the gap between germline ends came to 10 bases. Germline CDR1 reads MNHNS; CDR2 reads SASEGT. This CDR3 is CASSEGGPRTEAFF. In nucleotides, the CDR3 is TGTGCCAGCAGTGAAGGAGGCCCACGCACTGAAGCTTTCTTT.

V and J are TRBV25-1 and TRBJ1-1; D may be TRBD1 (5 bases). The CDR3 has 14 residues. V gave up 0 bases and J gave up 4 bases, with 9 bases separating them. Germline CDR1 and CDR2: MGHDK and SYGVNS. This CDR3 reads CASSEYRDITEAFF. For the CDR3, the DNA is TGTGCCAGCAGTGAATACAGGGATATCACTGAAGCTTTCTTT. Looking up the rest from reference TRBV25-1 and TRBJ1-1 gives the full variable domain: EADIYQTPRYLVIGTGKKITLECSQTMGHDKMYWYQQDPGMELHLIHYSYGVNSTEKGDLSSESTVSRIRTEHFPLTLESARPSHTSQYLCASSEYRDITEAFFGQGTRLTVV.

The CDR3 sequence: CASSPDRNNEKLFF. In DNA, the CDR3 is TGCGCCAGCAGCCCGGACAGAAATAATGAAAAACTGTTTTTT. V is TRBV5-1 and J is TRBJ1-4, with D perhaps TRBD1 (6 bases). Germline V gene data show CDR1 as SGHRS and CDR2 as YFSETQ. The V end was cut by 4 bases, the J end by 4 bases, with 11 bases between. The CDR3 spans 14 residues.

The V and J genes are TRBV27 and TRBJ1-5; D perhaps matches TRBD1 (5 bases). The V gene's germline CDR1 is MNHEY and CDR2 SMNVEV (reference sequence). The CDR3 has 15 amino acids. Trimming left V 0 bases short and J 2 bases short, with 8 bases between. CDR3 amino acids: CASSLSEQGNQPQHF. For the CDR3, the DNA is TGTGCCAGCAGTTTATCTGAACAGGGCAATCAGCCCCAGCATTTT.

In its sample, this clone was seen a few times. The genes are TRBV5-8 and TRBJ2-1, with a tentative D call TRBD2 (5 bases). The CDR3 runs 14 residues. Germline CDR1 SGHTS, CDR2 YDEGEE. V was clipped by 4 bases and J by 3 bases, with 11 bases between them. DNA of the CDR3: TGTGCCAGCAGCCCCTCCGGGGTCTACAATGAGCAGTTCTTC. Its translation is CASSPSGVYNEQFF.

The chain is built from TRBV9 and TRBJ2-7; a possible D gene is TRBD2 (7 bases). V lost 0 bases to trimming and J lost 4 bases, with 14 bases between them. This CDR3 contains 15 residues. Germline CDR1 is SGDLS and CDR2 is YYNGEE. In nucleotides, the CDR3 is TGTGCCAGCAGCGTAGGTGCAGGGAGGGGGTACGAGCAGTACTTC. It is translated as CASSVGAGRGYEQYF.

This chain links TRBV11-1 with TRBJ2-1; 10 bases agree with TRBD1. CDR1 SGHAT and CDR2 FQDESV come from the germline V gene (reference sequence). Trimming at V came to 5 bases and at J to 1 base, leaving 5 bases not matched to a gene. This CDR3 has 16 amino acids. The CDR3 coding sequence is TGTGCCAGCAGCGGCCCGGGACAGGGGTCCTACAATGAGCAGTTCTTC. This encodes CASSGPGQGSYNEQFF.

This chain joins TRBV5-4 and TRBJ2-4, with D possibly matching TRBD2 (6 bases). The CDR3 runs 16 residues. CDR1 and CDR2 from the germline V gene are SGHNT and YYREEE (reference sequence). Trimming took off 4 bases at V and 6 bases at J, with 20 bases between the two ends. The CDR3 region is CASSPTPSEGGNIQYF. The CDR3 DNA sequence: TGTGCCAGCAGCCCGACCCCTAGCGAGGGTGGAAACATTCAGTACTTC. Variable domain in full (rest from reference TRBV5-4 and TRBJ2-4): ETGVTQSPTHLIKTRGQQVTLRCSSQSGHNTVSWYQQALGQGPQFIFQYYREEENGRGNFPPRFSGLQFPNYSSELNVNALELDDSALYLCASSPTPSEGGNIQYFGAGTRLSVL.

The V gene is TRBV9, the J gene TRBJ2-5; no clear D gene. The DNA matches TRBJ2-7 better at its end, which makes the J call doubtful. CDR3 length equals 13 residues. Germline V lookup: CDR1 SGDLS, CDR2 YYNGEE. CDR3 sequence (DNA): TGTGCCAGCAGCGTAGGAATCTCCTACGAGCAGTACTTC. Translating gives CASSVGISYEQYF.

CDR3 loop: CASSGVREANEKLFF. As DNA, the CDR3 is TGTGCCAGCAGTGGGGTAAGGGAGGCTAATGAAAAACTGTTTTTT. The V gene is TRBV6-1, the J gene TRBJ1-4; D gene uncertain. Trimming took 4 bases from V and 3 from J, leaving 12 bases between them. Germline V gene data show CDR1 as MNHNS and CDR2 as SASEGT. This CDR3 comprises 15 residues.

The CDR3 DNA follows: TGTGCCAGCAGTGATGGAGCGGGGGGGCCCCGGACCCAGTACTTC. Translation gives CASSDGAGGPRTQYF. The chain couples TRBV25-1 to TRBJ2-5; 10 bases match TRBD2. Germline CDR1 MGHDK, CDR2 SYGVNS. This CDR3 region has 15 residues. V lost 3 bases, J lost 7 bases, and 8 bases stayed unmatched.

The chain carries TRBV9 and TRBJ1-4; no clear D gene. V lost 4 bases, J lost 0 bases, and 13 bases lay in between. CDR3 length equals 16 residues. Germline lookup yields CDR1 SGDLS and CDR2 YYNGEE. The CDR3 loop reads CASSPSLAATNEKLFF. Here the CDR3 DNA reads TGTGCCAGCAGCCCAAGTTTGGCTGCAACTAATGAAAAACTGTTTTTT.

Notes on this clone: One end of the junction fails to match germline, which may point to a read error. The chain recombines TRBV6-7 with TRBJ1-1; the D is unclear. TRBV6-7 is marked as an open reading frame, function uncertain. The CDR3 has 17 amino acids. The CDR3 is CAGSYLGVWPRPPEAFF. CDR3 coding DNA: TGTGCCGGCAGTTACCTCGGAGTTTGGCCGCGGCCGCCTGAAGCTTTCTTT.

V gene TRBV5-6 combines with J gene TRBJ2-2, with D perhaps matching TRBD2 (6 bases). CDR3 size: 12 residues. The germline CDR1 and CDR2 sequences are SGHDT and YYEEEE. Trimming stripped 4 bases from V and 8 bases from J, with 9 bases between. This chain's CDR3 is CASSRDWGELFF. In nucleotides, the CDR3 is TGTGCCAGCAGCCGGGACTGGGGGGAGCTGTTTTTT.

The CDR3 loop is CASSSRDGIYGYTF. DNA for the CDR3: TGTGCCAGCAGCTCGCGGGACGGCATCTATGGCTACACCTTC. The chain has TRBV7-9 and TRBJ1-2; D is perhaps TRBD1 (5 bases). The CDR3 is 14 residues long. Trimming left V 4 bases short and J 4 bases short, with 13 bases between. Germline loops: CDR1 SEHNR, CDR2 FQNEAQ (reference sequence).

The V call is TRBV5-4, the J call TRBJ2-2, with D unresolved. The CDR3 runs 12 residues. Deletions cut 7 bases from V and 8 bases from J, with 12 bases between. Germline CDR1 SGHNT, CDR2 YYREEE (reference sequence). The CDR3, as DNA: TGTGCCAGCTATCGAGGTTCTGGGGAGCTGTTTTTT. Amino acid sequence: CASYRGSGELFF.